This is a list of T cell receptor beta chains from one sample in a study of T-cell reconstitution after alpha-beta-depleted transplantation in children. TCRdb reanalysed the PCR reads using MiXCR and keeps one entry per CDR3 protein. This table holds roughly 350,000 distinct CDR3 sequences, 9% to 12% found once. The sample was PBMCs from the stem cell graft donor, taken from the stem cell graft. All receptors come from a human donor who donated a stem cell graft to a child with acute lymphoblastic leukemia. Both conserved end residues are part of each CDR3. D genes are given only for firm matches. Size tells how often a clone was seen (once, few, many) or the class of an expanded clone, and some rows leave it out.

j_call v_call d_call clone_size cdr3_nt cdr3_aa
TRBJ2-7 TRBV20-1 . many TGCAGTGCGAAAAGGGTTGGGAAGGCCGGACCCGCACCCTACGAGCAGTACTTC CSAKRVGKAGPAPYEQYF
TRBJ1-3 TRBV12-5 . . TGTGCTAGTGGTTTTAATCTGTTCTCTGGAAACACCATATATTTT CASGFNLFSGNTIYF
TRBJ2-2 TRBV21-1 . . TGTGCCAGCAGCAAAGTTTGGGGGGTAGCGGCCCCAAAGATCCTGAACACCGGGGAGCTGTTTTTT CASSKVWGVAAPKILNTGELFF
TRBJ2-7 TRBV4-2 TRBD1 . TGTGCCAGCAGCCAACAGGACAGGGGGCAGTACGAGCAGTACTTC CASSQQDRGQYEQYF
TRBJ2-3 TRBV29-1 . few TGCAGCGAATCAACAGGGTTCACAGATACGCAGTATTTT CSESTGFTDTQYF
TRBJ2-5 TRBV28 TRBD1 . TGTGCCAGCAGTCTAAGGGACAGCTCGTACCAAGAGACCCAGTACTTC CASSLRDSSYQETQYF
TRBJ2-3 TRBV20-1 . . TGCAGTGCTAGAGATAGACTCACAGATACGCAGTATTTT CSARDRLTDTQYF
TRBJ1-1 TRBV12-3/TRBV12-4 . many TGTGCCAGCAGTTTGGATCCGAACACTGAAGCTTTCTTT CASSLDPNTEAFF
TRBJ1-6 TRBV20-1 TRBD1 many TGCAGTGCTAGAGATGGAGGACAGGGGAATTCACCCCTCCACTTT CSARDGGQGNSPLHF
TRBJ2-5 TRBV7-2 TRBD2 . TGTGCCAGCGGACTAGCGGGAGGTTTGGAGACCCAGTACTTC CASGLAGGLETQYF
TRBJ2-2 TRBV5-1 . many TGCGCCAGCAGCTTGGCACCCCAGGCGAGGACCACCGGGGAGCTGTTTTTT CASSLAPQARTTGELFF
TRBJ2-5 TRBV7-2 . . TGTGCCAGCAGCTTATTGGCCAGCAAAGAGACCCAGTACTTC CASSLLASKETQYF
TRBJ1-5 TRBV19 . . TGTGCCAGTAGTGTCAACAGGGCCAATCAGCCCCAGCATTTT CASSVNRANQPQHF
TRBJ1-3 TRBV7-9 . . TGTGCCAGCAGCTTAATTTCGGGAAGCTCTGGAAACACCATATATTTT CASSLISGSSGNTIYF
TRBJ2-3 TRBV11-2 . few TGTGCCAGCAGCCTCACAGCGTATACGCAGTATTTT CASSLTAYTQYF
TRBJ2-7 TRBV20-1 . few TGCAGTGCTAGTGCTGCCGGGAGAATCTACGAGCAGTACTTC CSASAAGRIYEQYF
TRBJ2-1 TRBV11-2 TRBD2 many TGTGCCAGCAGCTTAGACGGGGGGAGCTCCTACAATGAGCAGTTCTTC CASSLDGGSSYNEQFF
TRBJ2-1 TRBV12-5 . . TGTGCTAGTGGTGAGCACGAGACTCTTGAGCAGTTCTTC CASGEHETLEQFF
TRBJ2-5 TRBV29-1 TRBD2 few TGCAGCGTTGGAGCGGGAGGCGGAGAGACCCAGTACTTC CSVGAGGGETQYF
TRBJ2-3 TRBV12-3/TRBV12-4 . . TGTGCCACCAGCCCAGGGTGGAGTGGGGATACGCAGTATTTT CATSPGWSGDTQYF
TRBJ2-5 TRBV15 TRBD2 few TGTGCCACCAGCAGAGCTAGCGGGATGTCGGGGACCCAGTACTTC CATSRASGMSGTQYF
TRBJ2-7 TRBV29-1 TRBD1 few TGCAGCGTTGAAGGAGGGGACAGGACTGCCTACGAGCAGTACTTC CSVEGGDRTAYEQYF
TRBJ2-1 TRBV20-1 TRBD1 . TGCAGTGCTAGTTACGGGACAGTGAGCTCCTACAATGAGCAGTTCTTC CSASYGTVSSYNEQFF
TRBJ2-3 TRBV12-3/TRBV12-4 . few TGTGCCAGCAGTTCCCAGGCGATAGATACGCAGTATTTT CASSSQAIDTQYF
TRBJ2-3 TRBV7-2 . few TGTGCCAGCAGCCAATCCTCCAGGGCGAGCACAGATACGCAGTATTTT CASSQSSRASTDTQYF
TRBJ2-7 TRBV28 . . TGTGCCAGCAGTTGGGGGCAGACTACCTACGAGCAGTACTTC CASSWGQTTYEQYF
TRBJ2-3 TRBV4-1 TRBD2 . TGCGCCAGCAGCCAAGAACCGGGACTAGCGGGTTCAGATACGCAGTATTTT CASSQEPGLAGSDTQYF
TRBJ2-7 TRBV4-1 TRBD1 . TGCGCCAGCAGCCAAACGGGACAGGGAACGAGGAAGTACTTC CASSQTGQGTRKYF
TRBJ2-1 TRBV9 . . TGTGCCAGCAGCGTAGGACTAGAGCAGTTCTTC CASSVGLEQFF
TRBJ2-7 TRBV12-5 TRBD2 . TGTGCTAGTGGTTTGGTATTAGCGGGAGAGTCCTACGAGCAGTACTTC CASGLVLAGESYEQYF
TRBJ2-7 TRBV25-1 . . TGTGCCAGTGATCCGGGACCCCCCTACGAGCAGTACTTC CASDPGPPYEQYF
TRBJ1-2 TRBV29-1 . many TGCAGCGTTGAAGGTCAGGGAGTTTTCGGCTACACCTTC CSVEGQGVFGYTF
TRBJ2-2 TRBV28 . . TGTGCCAGCAGTGACAGGGGAGGGCTCTCCGGGGAGCTGTTTTTT CASSDRGGLSGELFF
TRBJ2-3 TRBV5-1 TRBD1 many TGCGCCAGCAGCTTGGGGGACAGGGGTGCAGATACGCAGTATTTT CASSLGDRGADTQYF
TRBJ1-2 TRBV15 . many TGTGCCACCAGCCTCGAGGGGGGGACTAACTATGGCTACACCTTC CATSLEGGTNYGYTF
TRBJ2-1 TRBV7-9 . . TGTGCCAGCAGCCCGGGTGGGCCCCACAATGAGCAGTTCTTC CASSPGGPHNEQFF
TRBJ2-3 TRBV5-1 . many TGCGCCAGCAAGGCAGAGGGGGATACGCAGTATTTT CASKAEGDTQYF
TRBJ2-7 TRBV11-2 . . TGTGCCAGCAGCTTTCGCCCGCTGACGACAGGTAGCTCCTACGAGCAGTACTTC CASSFRPLTTGSSYEQYF
TRBJ2-5 TRBV3-1 . many TGTGCCAGCAGCCAAAAGGCAAGTGGGACCCAGTACTTC CASSQKASGTQYF
TRBJ1-4 TRBV29-1 . . TGCAGCGTTGCCGTAGGAAATGAAAAACTGTTTTTT CSVAVGNEKLFF
TRBJ2-7 TRBV10-3 . . TGTGCCATCAGGGGGGGACAGTCCTACGAGCAGTACTTC CAIRGGQSYEQYF
TRBJ2-7 TRBV28 . few TGTGCCAGCAGTTTACCTCCTAGCTCATTCAGTCCCTACGAGCAGTACTTC CASSLPPSSFSPYEQYF
TRBJ2-2 TRBV5-1 TRBD2 few TGCGCCAGCAGCTTAGAGGGGACTAGCGTGACCGGGAAGCTGTTTTTT CASSLEGTSVTGKLFF
TRBJ2-3 TRBV6-5 TRBD2 once TGTGCCAGCAGTTACTCGATGGGACTAGCGGGAGTATCAGATACGCAGTATTTT CASSYSMGLAGVSDTQYF
TRBJ1-6 TRBV12-3/TRBV12-4 TRBD1 few TGTGCCAGCAGCTTTACAGGGGCCAATTCACCCCTCCACTTT CASSFTGANSPLHF
TRBJ2-7 TRBV15 . . TGTGCCACCAGCAGAGATCCTGGGTTGGACGAGCAGTACTTC CATSRDPGLDEQYF
TRBJ1-4 TRBV20-1 . few TGCAGTGGGGGCGTCTTAAATGAAAAACTGTTTTTT CSGGVLNEKLFF
TRBJ2-3 TRBV6-6 . . TGTGCCAGCGGCATACGGCCAGATACGCAGTATTTT CASGIRPDTQYF